This TCR beta chain emerged from a study of blood T cell repertoires in COVID-19. About the study: T cells, B-cell-depleted T cells, or PBMCs provided the cDNA or gDNA that served as material.

Authors' data handling: Reference gene primer amplification gave estimated nucleated cell counts. Clones were sequenced by immunoSEQ multiplex PCR, and TCRdb holds only the in-frame ones, with some missing. That table gives V, J and clone size, and the DNA gave D and trimming. The sample includes some 250,000 clones, around 84% of them seen just once. The sample holds one count of this clone. The source material was peripheral blood. The origin of this receptor is a man in his sixties with acute or convalescent COVID-19.

Here the CDR3 DNA reads TGTGCCAGCAGTTTACAGAGGGAGCAGTACTTC. Translating it yields CASSLQREQYF. The chain couples TRBV28 to TRBJ2-5; possibly TRBD2 for D (5 bases). V was cut by 2 bases and J by 11 bases, with 9 bases left in between. In germline, CDR1 is MDHEN, CDR2 SYDVKM. This CDR3 is 11 amino acids long.